This TCR beta chain was observed in a study of sequential checkpoint blockade in melanoma. This CDR3 is 13 amino acids long. CDR1 MNHEY and CDR2 SVGAGI come from the germline V gene. Trimming took off 6 bases at V and 4 bases at J, with 12 bases between the two ends. Treatment here: randomized to nivolumab then ipilimumab (arm A) or the reverse (arm B). PBMC sorting kept live CD3+CD8+ cells without CD19 or CD56. Using immunoSEQ multiplex PCR, the repertoire was profiled, and TCRdb retains in-frame clones only, with some absent. Of approximately 37,000 clones in the sample, 84% were seen once. The V gene is TRBV6-5, the J gene TRBJ1-2; tentative D call: TRBD1 (6 bases). This sequence originates from a human donor with melanoma. This specimen was CD8+ T cells sorted from blood (inferred from file names), taken from a patient given nivolumab and ipilimumab in sequence. CDR3 in DNA: TGTGCCAGCAGCTCCGGGACAATCTATGGCTACACCTTC. Translated, it gives CASSSGTIYGYTF.